The 20 T cell receptor beta chains in this list originate from one sample, sequenced in a study of blood T cell repertoires in COVID-19. Here immunoSEQ multiplex PCR was the method, and the copy in TCRdb shows in-frame clones only, minus some. The sample has about 170,000 clones; 84% are singletons. The sample comprised peripheral blood. Receptor source: a man aged 35 to 55 who had recovered from COVID-19.

This chain joins TRBV27 and TRBJ2-5; maybe TRBD1 (6 bases). There are 15 residues in the CDR3. Trimming shortened V by 8 bases and J by 3 bases, and 19 bases separated the two germline ends. Germline CDR1 reads MNHEY; CDR2 reads SMNVEV (reference sequence). The DNA for the CDR3 is TGTGCCAGCCAAGAAAATCCTAGGGGGAAAGAGACCCAGTACTTC. Its protein is CASQENPRGKETQYF.

This clone was picked up one time. The J gene is TRBJ1-5, the V gene TRBV2; 9 nucleotides align to TRBD1. The germline V gene has CDR1 SNHLY and CDR2 FYNNEI. CDR3 length: 14 residues. The trim removed 7 bases at V and 6 bases at J, leaving 7 bases unmatched. Written as DNA, the CDR3 is TGTGCCAGCAAAGGACAGGGGTCTGGTCAGCCCCAGCATTTT. It specifies CASKGQGSGQPQHF.

The J gene is TRBJ1-1, the V gene TRBV3-1 (or the pseudogene TRBV3-2); TRBD1 aligns across 9 bases. Germline CDR1 reads LGHDT; CDR2 reads YNNKEL (reference sequence). V dropped 5 bases and J dropped 6; count of bases not matched to a gene: 7. The CDR3 contains 14 residues. CDR3 DNA sequence: TGTGCCAGCAGCGTCATACAGGGGGCCTCTGAAGCTTTCTTT. Amino acid sequence: CASSVIQGASEAFF.

This clone showed up just once. The junction does not match germline at one end; this may be a read error. This chain joins TRBV7-2 and TRBJ1-3, with D uncertain. Germline V gene lookup returns CDR1 SGHTA and CDR2 FQGNSA. CDR3 size: 13 residues. Here the CDR3 reads CASSLPRGDTIYF. The DNA of the CDR3 is TGTGCCAGCAGCCTTCCTCGTGGAGACACCATATATTTT.

The rearrangement uses TRBV7-3 and TRBJ2-7, with D possibly TRBD2 on 6 matching bases. The CDR3 loop spans 12 amino acids. Germline lookup yields CDR1 SGHTA and CDR2 FQGTGA. V gave up 2 bases and J gave up 5 bases, with 7 bases separating them. The CDR3: CASSLGGDEQYF. The CDR3 DNA follows: TGTGCCAGCAGCTTAGGAGGGGACGAGCAGTACTTC.

The chain couples TRBV19 to TRBJ2-5; 11 bases match TRBD2. The ends lost 6 bases at V and 2 bases at J; junction bases unmatched: 8. The germline CDR1 and CDR2 sequences are LNHDA and SQIVND (reference sequence). This CDR3 is 16 amino acids long. The chain's CDR3 is CASRRESSGGQETQYF. The CDR3 DNA sequence: TGTGCCAGTAGAAGGGAATCTAGCGGGGGGCAAGAGACCCAGTACTTC.

This chain joins TRBV7-9 and TRBJ2-5; tentative D call: TRBD2 (5 bases). Germline CDR1 is SEHNR and CDR2 is FQNEAQ (reference sequence). V lost 1 base and J lost 2, with 11 bases in between. The CDR3 loop spans 15 amino acids. CDR3 bases: TGTGCCAGCAGCTTAGTTTCGGGGTTACAAGAGACCCAGTACTTC. As protein: CASSLVSGLQETQYF.

This clone has just one count. V is TRBV6-1 and J is TRBJ1-4; possible D gene TRBD1, 6 bases. There are 16 residues in the CDR3. Trimming removed 3 bases from V and 5 bases from J, with 16 bases in between. Germline V CDR1 and CDR2: MNHNS, SASEGT. The CDR3 bases are TGTGCCAGCAGTGATCCTATACAGGGTGGGAATGAAAAACTGTTTTTT. Its translation: CASSDPIQGGNEKLFF.

In its sample, this clone was seen once. This sequence joins TRBV6-4 and TRBJ2-1; weak D call: TRBD2 (6 bases). Between the trimmed V and J ends, which lost 9 bases and 6 bases, there was a span of 15 bases. Germline CDR1 MRHNA, CDR2 SNTAGT. The CDR3 is 13 amino acids. The CDR3 nucleotides are TGTGCCAGAGAAATGACTAGAGGCAATGAGCAGTTCTTC. This encodes CAREMTRGNEQFF.

This clone was counted between two and nine times. The chain is built from TRBV5-6 and TRBJ1-5; tentatively, D is TRBD1 (5 bases). CDR3 length equals 15 residues. The ends were cut back, 0 bases at V and 5 bases at J, with 12 bases in the middle. The germline V gene has CDR1 SGHDT and CDR2 YYEEEE. The CDR3 region has the DNA TGTGCCAGCAGCTTGGGGGGCGGCGACTATCAGCCCCAGCATTTT. Residues: CASSLGGGDYQPQHF.

The rearrangement uses TRBV4-2 and TRBJ1-1; tentatively, D is TRBD1 (6 bases). Germline loops: CDR1 LGHNA, CDR2 YNFKEQ. The CDR3 has 15 amino acids. V was cut by 5 bases and J by 7 bases, with 20 bases left in between. CDR3 residues: CASSTVLQGVREAFF. The CDR3 nucleotides are TGTGCCAGCAGCACGGTATTACAGGGTGTGCGTGAAGCTTTCTTT.

J is TRBJ2-7 and V is TRBV7-2; D ambiguous. V shed 3 bases and J shed 5 bases, with 14 bases lying between them. Germline V lookup: CDR1 SGHTA, CDR2 FQGNSA. This CDR3 is built from 14 residues. The CDR3 here is CASSFSGSIDEQYF. The CDR3 DNA follows: TGTGCCAGCAGCTTTTCCGGGTCTATAGACGAGCAGTACTTC. The full variable domain, its missing parts supplied by reference TRBV7-2 and TRBJ2-7, is GAGVSQSPSNKVTEKGKDVELRCDPISGHTALYWYRQSLGQGLEFLIYFQGNSAPDKSGLPSDRFSAERTGGSVSTLTIQRTQQEDSAVYLCASSFSGSIDEQYFGPGTRLTVT.

The gene calls are TRBV21-1 and TRBJ2-1; the table's D gene call, TRBD1, was not cross checked with the DNA. TRBV21-1 is an annotated pseudogene. The CDR3 consists of 15 residues. CDR3 DNA: TGTGCCAGCAGCTTCCAGACAGCTTACTACAATGAGCAGTTCTTC. It codes for CASSFQTAYYNEQFF.

This clone was observed a few times. The same CDR3 arises from other DNA sequences in this sample as well. This sequence joins TRBV6-5 and TRBJ2-2; unclear D gene. The CDR3 spans 15 residues. The V and J ends lost 0 bases and 1 base respectively, with 6 bases between them. The V gene's germline CDR1 is MNHEY and CDR2 SVGAGI. The DNA of the CDR3 is TGTGCCAGCAGTTACTCACCTAGGAACACCGGGGAGCTGTTTTTT. Residues: CASSYSPRNTGELFF.

Ten or more counts support this clone. This chain joins TRBV14 and TRBJ2-2; TRBD2 might be the D (5 bases). The V gene lost 5 bases and the J gene lost 8 bases, with 9 bases spanning the gap. This CDR3 has 12 residues. CDR1 is SGHDN and CDR2 is FVKESK in the germline V gene. CDR3 in amino acids: CASSGTRGELFF. CDR3 in DNA: TGTGCCAGCAGCGGCACTAGAGGGGAGCTGTTTTTT.

The chain links TRBV5-6 to TRBJ2-7; D possibly corresponds to TRBD2 (6 bases). V was clipped by 3 bases and J by 7 bases, with 20 bases between them. The CDR3 has 15 residues. From germline, CDR1 is SGHDT and CDR2 YYEEEE. CDR3 amino acids: CASSSLRRGHEEQYF. DNA for the CDR3: TGTGCCAGCAGCTCCCTCCGGAGGGGCCACGAGGAGCAGTACTTC.

This clone was recorded once. The chain has TRBV4-3 and TRBJ1-1; D is uncertain. V lost 0 bases to trimming and J lost 5 bases, with 13 bases between them. The CDR3 loop spans 15 amino acids. CDR1 is LGHNA, CDR2 YSLEER, per germline. The CDR3, as DNA: TGCGCCAGCAGCCAAGAACACGTACTAGGGACTGAAGCTTTCTTT. As protein: CASSQEHVLGTEAFF.

Of note for this clone: The junction departs from the called germline gene at one end, perhaps through a read error. This chain links TRBV7-7 with TRBJ2-3; D is unclear. The CDR3 loop spans 13 amino acids. Germline values: CDR1 SSHAT, CDR2 FNYEAQ (reference sequence). Written as DNA, the CDR3 is TGTGCTAGCAGCTTAGGCTCCCGGGATACGCAGTATTTT. Its protein product is CASSLGSRDTQYF.

This clone was detected only once. The chain is built from TRBV27 and TRBJ1-5; no clear D. The ends were cut back, 0 bases at V and 2 bases at J, with 2 bases in the middle. Germline V gene data show CDR1 as MNHEY and CDR2 as SMNVEV (reference sequence). The CDR3 has 13 amino acids. CDR3 region: CASSLSGNQPQHF. CDR3 DNA: TGTGCCAGCAGTTTATCCGGCAATCAGCCCCAGCATTTT.

This clone was counted ten times or more. The rearrangement joins TRBV28 to TRBJ2-5; maybe TRBD2 (7 bases). This CDR3 contains 14 residues. Germline V gives CDR1 MDHEN, CDR2 SYDVKM. V lost 3 bases and J lost 3, with 11 bases in between. Here the CDR3 reads CASSFGGAEETQYF. The CDR3 nucleotides are TGTGCCAGCAGTTTTGGGGGGGCGGAAGAGACCCAGTACTTC.